This T cell receptor (beta chain) emerged from a study of spatial heterogeneity in lung cancer (dated by TCRdb to the late 2010s). Concerning the study at large: More beta-chain than alpha-chain transcripts were consistently detected, likely reflecting higher beta-chain transcript abundance. In the raw uncorrected reads, each unique combination of TCR and UMI appeared more than ten times on average. In non-small cell lung cancer, the study made a quantitative comparison of TCR alpha and beta repertoires among multiple tumor regions, matched nontumor lung and blood. Nonsynonymous mutation counts, determined by whole-exome sequencing of tumor tissue, were related to TCR repertoire features. At surgery, both alpha and beta chains were TCR-sequenced in roughly 230 tumor regions, about 64 matched nontumor lung samples and over 50 PBMC samples. The full study reports these points: Confirming at a functional level the hypothesis that regional TCRs recognize regional mutations was considered to require additional single-cell paired TCR alpha and beta sequencing. Ubiquitous expanded tumor TCRs were detected in blood more often at tumor resection than at routine follow-up.

The sample holds many counts of this clonotype. The antigen it binds to is not known. The record has no base qualities; no much larger clone is one base away. Library preparation employed 5' RACE. The sequencer was a NextSeq 500. The TCR library protocol attached a unique molecular identifier to each TCR cDNA molecule to allow correction of PCR and sequencing errors. In the paper's pipeline: Decombinator tools were used for TCR identification, UMI-based error correction and CDR3 extraction. Expanded TCRs were defined as those above a frequency of 2 per 1,000, corresponding to the top 1% of the tumor frequency distribution. Rényi diversity was computed with the R vegan package after subsampling each repertoire 100 times to 5,000 TCRs. CDR3 similarity networks were constructed using string-kernel similarity of amino acid triplets, with links drawn between CDR3s whose pairwise similarity was above 0.82. TCRdb ran its own pipeline on the public reads, namely fastp trimming at Q25 and MiXCR clone calling, and kept in-frame beta chains. Each entry is one CDR3 protein sequence, shown with its most common DNA and genes. In this record, the V and J calls reflect TCRdb's handling and not the investigators' own analysis. The sample table records approximately 44,000 distinct CDR3 sequences; 12% to 15% of these occur just once. The ten top clones hold 55% to 60% of the sample.

Per the germline V gene (reference sequence), DFQATT is the CDR1 and SNEGSKA is the CDR2. From cysteine to phenylalanine, the CDR3 is 16 amino acids long. Only the CDR3 region is kept as DNA, spanning 48 bases read in frame from base 1. V loses 3 bases at its end and J loses 4 bases; junction bases beyond the gene matches: 13. The time point tag for this specimen amounts to: sample taken at primary tumor resection. Whole RNA extracted from tumor and nontumor lung tissue, or from cryopreserved PBMC samples, was used for TCR sequencing without cell sorting. The donors were some 70 patients from the lung TRACERx cohort who had early-stage, untreated non-small cell lung cancer. A patient was chosen for TCR sequencing only when enough RNA was available from at least two tumor regions.

The origin of this receptor is a male donor with early-stage non-small cell lung cancer. Sequenced here: PBMCs, sampled at surgery. The rearrangement joined TRBV20-1 to TRBJ1-2, with 8 middle bases fitting TRBD1. The CDR3 in this case is CSASELTLDRVYGYTF. In nucleotide form, the sequence is TGCAGTGCTAGCGAACTTACCCTGGACAGGGTCTATGGCTACACCTTC.